The sequence of this TCR beta chain was determined in a study of T cell repertoires in cytomegalovirus infection. Study-level information: Recently identified HLA-C-restricted CMV epitopes were used, and well-studied HLA-B-restricted CMV epitopes were used as well. Study-level findings and limits: There were HLA-C-restricted CMV-specific TCR beta clonotypes dominating the ex vivo response. Cumulative frequency (of public TCR beta family members) identified carriers of CMV plus the relevant HLA.

This clonotype was recorded a few times. Antigen unknown. Each CDR3 protein is one row after TCRdb ran MiXCR on the reads. This table holds some 920,000 distinct CDR3 sequences, approximately 33% found once. The source was cultured CD8+ T cells from PBMCs, collected from culture after CMV antigen stimulation. The origin of this receptor is a human donor in good health (CMV status not recorded). Some clones in this sample may be carry-over from other donors' samples.

The CDR3 bases are TGCGCCAGTAAACAGGGGAGTATGCCTGGGGCCAACGTCCTGACTTTC. Residues: CASKQGSMPGANVLTF. The chain links TRBV10-2 to TRBJ2-6, with 7 bases aligning to TRBD1. This CDR3 is built from 16 residues. The germline V gene encodes CDR1 WSHSY and CDR2 SAAADI. Losses at the gene ends were 9 bases for V and 2 bases for J; bases not matched to a gene: 10.